Following are 30 T cell receptor beta chains from one sample sequenced in a study of cytomegalovirus exposure and HLA in healthy donors (dated by TCRdb to the late 2010s). Receptors were amplified or captured by the immunoSEQ multiplex PCR assay. A mixture of 60 forward primers for TCR Vbeta segments and 13 reverse primers for TCR Jbeta segments was used in the multiplex PCR. TCRdb holds this immuneACCESS table with in-frame rearrangements only. Some clones are missing; in checked studies, unresolved V genes explain under half, and the rest has no known cause. Recorded for this sample are tens of thousands of clones; about 76% of them occurred a single time. Roughly 15% of the sample is in the top ten clones. The sample comprised PBMCs. The receptors shown here come from a middle-aged woman in good health and CMV-seropositive.

J is TRBJ1-1 and V is TRBV11-2, with D perhaps matching TRBD1 (6 bases). This CDR3 has 13 residues. The V end was cut by 8 bases, the J end by 2 bases, with 12 bases between. Per germline, CDR1 SGHAT and CDR2 FQNNGV. CDR3 bases: TGTGCCAGCTCAAGGACAGTCAACACTGAAGCTTTCTTT. It encodes CASSRTVNTEAFF.

This clone was found once. The genes are TRBV7-8 and TRBJ1-2; weak D call: TRBD1 (6 bases). CDR3 size: 16 residues. V shed 1 base and J shed 5 bases, with 17 bases lying between them. Germline V lookup: CDR1 SGHVS, CDR2 FQNEAQ. As DNA, the CDR3 is TGTGCCAGCAGCTTAGTACAGGGCCAGGCGCCATATGGCTACACCTTC. This encodes CASSLVQGQAPYGYTF.

This clone turned up a few times. The junction differs from germline at one of its ends, possibly a read error. The chain combines TRBV6-4 with TRBJ1-1, with a weak D call TRBD1 (6 bases). Germline CDR1 is MRHNA and CDR2 is SNTAGT. The CDR3 sequence is 8 residues long. The CDR3: CARPGQAF. The CDR3 DNA sequence: TGTGCCAGACCGGGACAAGCATTT.

The gene calls are TRBV5-6 and TRBJ1-2, with a possible D match to TRBD1 (5 bases). Germline CDR1 SGHDT, CDR2 YYEEEE. Trimming left V 4 bases short and J 4 bases short, with 11 bases between. CDR3 length equals 13 residues. The CDR3 bases are TGTGCCAGCAGCCGGGGAGGGGCCTATGGCTACACCTTC. It specifies CASSRGGAYGYTF.

The CDR3 protein is CASSLTGEKLFF. The CDR3 nucleotides read TGTGCCAGCAGCTTAACCGGGGAAAAACTGTTTTTT. The V call is TRBV7-9, the J call TRBJ1-4; D is unresolved. The length of the CDR3 is 12 residues. Between the trimmed V and J ends, which lost 2 bases and 8 bases, there was a span of 6 bases. Germline lookup yields CDR1 SEHNR and CDR2 FQNEAQ (reference sequence).

V gene TRBV6-4 combines with J gene TRBJ2-7, with D tentatively TRBD2 (7 bases). Trimming removed 2 bases from V and 0 bases from J, with 23 bases in between. The CDR3 spans 19 residues. Per the germline V gene, CDR1 is MRHNA and CDR2 is SNTAGT. CDR3 nucleotide sequence: TGTGCCAGCAGTGACCTGGGGGGGCTGAAGGCTCCAAGCTCCTACGAGCAGTACTTC. Translation gives CASSDLGGLKAPSSYEQYF.

V and J are TRBV6-5 and TRBJ1-2; 8 bases map to TRBD1. Trimming at V came to 6 bases and at J to 6 bases, leaving 6 bases not matched to a gene. Germline assignment: CDR1 MNHEY and CDR2 SVGAGI. The CDR3 sequence is 13 residues long. This chain's CDR3 is CASSRRQGHGYTF. The CDR3 DNA follows: TGTGCCAGCAGCAGACGACAGGGGCATGGCTACACCTTC.

This clone was seen only once. The rearrangement uses TRBV5-1 and TRBJ2-7; D is unclear. V gave up 4 bases and J gave up 7 bases, with 12 bases separating them. The CDR3 spans 12 residues. Germline CDR1 SGHRS, CDR2 YFSETQ. The CDR3 sequence: CASSQRNGEQYF. The CDR3 DNA is TGCGCCAGCAGCCAGAGGAACGGGGAGCAGTACTTC.

This chain connects TRBV7-2 to TRBJ2-4; D is unresolved. CDR1 and CDR2 from the germline V gene are SGHTA and FQGNSA. V lost 4 bases to trimming and J lost 8 bases, with 12 bases between them. The CDR3 length is 13 residues. The CDR3, as DNA: TGTGCCAGCAGCTACCTACTACCGCACATTCAGTACTTC. It is translated as CASSYLLPHIQYF. The variable domain in full, completed from reference TRBV7-2 and TRBJ2-4, reads GAGVSQSPSNKVTEKGKDVELRCDPISGHTALYWYRQSLGQGLEFLIYFQGNSAPDKSGLPSDRFSAERTGGSVSTLTIQRTQQEDSAVYLCASSYLLPHIQYFGAGTRLSVL.

This chain links TRBV7-2 with TRBJ2-1; unclear D gene. Germline CDR1 and CDR2: SGHTA and FQGNSA. CDR3 length equals 11 residues. Trimming cost V 5 bases and J 4 bases, with 3 bases left between them. CDR3 protein: CASSPYNEQFF. DNA for the CDR3: TGTGCCAGCAGCCCATACAATGAGCAGTTCTTC. The complete variable domain, with remaining parts taken from reference TRBV7-2 and TRBJ2-1, reads GAGVSQSPSNKVTEKGKDVELRCDPISGHTALYWYRQSLGQGLEFLIYFQGNSAPDKSGLPSDRFSAERTGGSVSTLTIQRTQQEDSAVYLCASSPYNEQFFGPGTRLTVL.

The gene calls are TRBV7-9 and TRBJ2-5; D unclear. Between the trimmed V and J ends, which lost 5 bases and 5 bases, there was a span of 12 bases. The CDR3 consists of 13 residues. CDR1 is SEHNR, CDR2 FQNEAQ, per germline (reference sequence). The CDR3 nucleotides read TGTGCCAGCAGCCGGTTCCCTCCGGAGACCCAGTACTTC. It specifies CASSRFPPETQYF. Full variable domain (outside the CDR3, taken from reference TRBV7-9 and TRBJ2-5): DTGVSQNPRHKITKRGQNVTFRCDPISEHNRLYWYRQTLGQGPEFLTYFQNEAQLEKSRLLSDRFSAERPKGSFSTLEIQRTEQGDSAMYLCASSRFPPETQYFGPGTRLLVL.

The chain links TRBV30 to TRBJ2-3; TRBD2 aligns across 8 bases. CDR1 is GTSNPN, CDR2 SVGIG, per germline (reference sequence). V trimming: 1 base; J trimming: 5 bases; junction bases outside the gene matches: 8. The CDR3 length is 15 residues. CDR3: CAWSGGGGTGDTQYF. CDR3 DNA: TGTGCCTGGAGTGGGGGCGGGGGGACTGGAGATACGCAGTATTTT.

This chain uses TRBV2 with TRBJ2-5; 10 positions agree with TRBD2. Germline V gives CDR1 SNHLY, CDR2 FYNNEI. The CDR3 covers 15 residues. V was clipped by 7 bases and J by 4 bases; unmatched bases: 9. The CDR3 is CASTPSGGAGETQYF. DNA for the CDR3: TGTGCCAGCACCCCAAGCGGGGGGGCGGGAGAGACCCAGTACTTC.

V gene TRBV18 combines with J gene TRBJ2-3; 8 bases are a match to TRBD1. Germline V gives CDR1 KGHSH, CDR2 LQKENI. With V trimmed by 3 bases and J by 4 bases, 12 bases remained unmatched. The CDR3 has 17 amino acids. CDR3 loop: CASSPPLDRDDSDTQYF. The CDR3 bases are TGTGCCAGCTCACCCCCTTTGGACAGGGACGATTCAGATACGCAGTATTTT.

This sequence joins TRBV10-2 and TRBJ2-1; D not resolved. Trimming cost V 0 bases and J 4 bases, with 13 bases left between them. The CDR3 loop spans 16 amino acids. Germline CDR1 reads WSHSY; CDR2 reads SAAADI. CDR3 loop: CASSESRPGGYNEQFF. For the CDR3, the DNA is TGCGCCAGCAGTGAGTCAAGACCCGGCGGTTACAATGAGCAGTTCTTC.

The chain has TRBV6-1 and TRBJ1-1; D uncertain. Per the germline V gene, CDR1 is MNHNS and CDR2 is SASEGT. V was trimmed by 5 bases and J by 2 bases, leaving 15 bases between them. This CDR3 spans 15 amino acids. The CDR3, as DNA: TGTGCCAGCAGTCCCCGGCGGGTTGATAACACTGAAGCTTTCTTT. Translation gives CASSPRRVDNTEAFF.

The table lists this clone with a count of one. This chain links TRBV2 with TRBJ2-7, with 7 positions matching TRBD1. CDR1 and CDR2 (germline): SNHLY, FYNNEI. J was trimmed by 2 bases and V by 8 bases; bases with no gene match: 6. The CDR3 covers 13 residues. CDR3 sequence: CASQDRRAYEQYF. CDR3 DNA: TGTGCCAGCCAGGACAGGCGCGCCTACGAGCAGTACTTC.

V gene TRBV11-3 combines with J gene TRBJ2-1; unclear D gene. The germline V gene encodes CDR1 SGHNT and CDR2 YENEEA. V was cut by 0 bases and J by 10 bases, with 10 bases left in between. This CDR3 is built from 13 residues. CDR3 nucleotide sequence: TGTGCCAGCAGCTTAGATCGCCTATCGGAGCAGTTCTTC. It codes for CASSLDRLSEQFF.

The rearrangement uses TRBV7-3 and TRBJ2-1; no clear D gene. The V and J ends lost 2 bases and 5 bases respectively, with 7 bases between them. This CDR3 is 13 amino acids long. CDR1 and CDR2 (germline): SGHTA, FQGTGA. The CDR3 DNA reads TGTGCCAGCAGCTTAGCGGTAAACAATGAGCAGTTCTTC. It encodes CASSLAVNNEQFF. Using reference TRBV7-3 and TRBJ2-1 for the parts outside the CDR3, the full variable domain is GAGVSQTPSNKVTEKGKYVELRCDPISGHTALYWYRQSLGQGPEFLIYFQGTGAADDSGLPNDRFFAVRPEGSVSTLKIQRTERGDSAVYLCASSLAVNNEQFFGPGTRLTVL.

The chain combines TRBV11-2 with TRBJ2-5, with 10 bases fitting TRBD2. The CDR3 has 18 residues. The junction had 13 bases not matched to a gene; V was cut back by 1 base and J by 5 bases. Germline assignment: CDR1 SGHAT and CDR2 FQNNGV. The CDR3 region has the DNA TGTGCCAGCAGCTTAGGAGTAGCGGGGGGCCAGGGAATGGAGACCCAGTACTTC. Translation gives CASSLGVAGGQGMETQYF.

V is TRBV28 and J is TRBJ2-2, with D possibly matching TRBD2 (5 bases). Germline CDR1 and CDR2: MDHEN and SYDVKM. The CDR3 totals 15 residues. Trimming cost V 5 bases and J 3 bases, with 13 bases left between them. CDR3 sequence reads: CASSPTGWDTGELFF. CDR3 DNA sequence: TGTGCCAGCAGTCCCACGGGGTGGGACACCGGGGAGCTGTTTTTT.

This clone was counted a single time. This chain links TRBV2 with TRBJ2-4; D might be TRBD1 (6 bases). Between the trimmed V and J ends, which lost 6 bases and 14 bases, there was a span of 14 bases. This CDR3 has 11 residues. From germline, CDR1 is SNHLY and CDR2 FYNNEI. The chain's CDR3 is CASRHRATEYF. In DNA, the CDR3 is TGTGCCAGCAGACACAGGGCTACAGAGTACTTC.

The chain carries TRBV5-1 and TRBJ2-1; a weak D match, TRBD1 (6 bases). Trimming took off 2 bases at V and 8 bases at J, with 14 bases between the two ends. This CDR3 is 14 amino acids long. From germline, CDR1 is SGHRS and CDR2 YFSETQ. The CDR3 DNA reads as TGCGCCAGCAGCTTAGGACAGAGTCGGGATGAGCAGTTCTTC. This codes for CASSLGQSRDEQFF. Drawing the rest from reference TRBV5-1 and TRBJ2-1, the complete variable domain is KAGVTQTPRYLIKTRGQQVTLSCSPISGHRSVSWYQQTPGQGLQFLFEYFSETQRNKGNFPGRFSGRQFSNSRSEMNVSTLELGDSALYLCASSLGQSRDEQFFGPGTRLTVL.

V gene TRBV5-4 combines with J gene TRBJ2-3; tentatively, D is TRBD2 (6 bases). Germline CDR1 reads SGHNT; CDR2 reads YYREEE (reference sequence). The CDR3 runs 16 residues. With 0 bases removed from V and 4 bases from J, the gap between germline ends came to 15 bases. The DNA for the CDR3 is TGTGCCAGCAGCTTGGACGGGAGTTTTAGCGCAGATACGCAGTATTTT. Translated: CASSLDGSFSADTQYF.

The rearrangement uses TRBV27 and TRBJ2-7, with no clear D. The CDR3 has 12 amino acids. V was clipped by 8 bases and J by 2 bases, with 10 bases between them. CDR1 and CDR2 from the germline V gene are MNHEY and SMNVEV (reference sequence). In DNA, the CDR3 is TGTGCCAGCCCACGACAAACCTACGAGCAGTACTTC. It codes for CASPRQTYEQYF.

The J gene is TRBJ1-5, the V gene TRBV30, with D possibly TRBD1 on 6 matching bases. Per the germline V gene, CDR1 is GTSNPN and CDR2 is SVGIG (reference sequence). The CDR3 is made up of 13 amino acids. Trimming removed 4 bases at V and 6 bases at J, with 13 bases between. The CDR3 sequence: CAWTGGAGQPQHF. CDR3 nucleotide sequence: TGTGCCTGGACCGGGGGGGCAGGTCAGCCCCAGCATTTT.

This chain joins TRBV9 and TRBJ1-2, with D maybe TRBD1 (6 bases). The CDR3 has 15 amino acids. V lost 4 bases and J 4 bases, leaving 17 bases between the germline ends. Germline-derived CDR1 and CDR2 are SGDLS and YYNGEE. CDR3 bases: TGTGCCAGCAGCCCTTGGGGGGGCGAGAGCTATGGCTACACCTTC. Translation: CASSPWGGESYGYTF.

The J gene is TRBJ2-7, the V gene TRBV7-9, with 10 positions matching TRBD2. The CDR3 is 14 residues long. Germline lookup yields CDR1 SEHNR and CDR2 FQNEAQ (reference sequence). V gave up 4 bases and J gave up 2 bases; unmatched junction bases: 2. Here the CDR3 DNA reads TGTGCCAGCAGCTCTAGCGGGGGAGCCTACGAGCAGTACTTC. Its protein product is CASSSSGGAYEQYF.

In the case of this clone: The junction shows a germline mismatch at one end, possibly a read error. V gene TRBV28 combines with J gene TRBJ1-2, with D possibly matching TRBD1 (5 bases). The CDR3 totals 14 residues. Germline values: CDR1 MDHEN, CDR2 SYDVKM. In DNA, the CDR3 is TGTGCCAGCAATTTAGGGGCCGCGGAATATGGCTACACCTTC. Encoded protein: CASNLGAAEYGYTF.

The table lists this clone with a few counts. The chain joins TRBV28 to TRBJ1-4; 7 bases match TRBD1. There are 14 residues in the CDR3. The germline V gene encodes CDR1 MDHEN and CDR2 SYDVKM. Trimming removed 7 bases from V and 6 bases from J; junction bases left unmatched: 8. The CDR3 sequence is CASKPGTEDEKLFF. The CDR3 DNA sequence: TGTGCCAGCAAACCCGGGACAGAGGATGAAAAACTGTTTTTT.